The 17 T cell receptor beta chains below come from one sample, sequenced in a study of beta chain features in type 1 diabetes. Findings and caveats of the study: Moderate but significant shortening of TCRB CDR3s was recorded in all four CD4+ subsets from Type 1 diabetes patients.

Their antigens are not known. What was sequenced were expressed TCRB transcripts, since all of the isolated RNA had been reverse transcribed. The repertoire was sequenced with immunoSEQ multiplex PCR; TCRdb's copy has only in-frame clones and lacks some. The table has hundreds of thousands of clones, about an eighth seen once; the top ten hold just under 0.04%. Sequencing was carried out using naive CD4+ T cells from blood. Receptors originate from a man younger than 35 with type 1 diabetes.

CDR3: CASSLAGVEVGGQPQHF. For the CDR3, the DNA is TGTGCCAGCAGCTTAGCGGGGGTTGAAGTTGGTGGTCAGCCCCAGCATTTT. The chain has TRBV7-9 and TRBJ1-5, with D perhaps matching TRBD1 (5 bases). Trimming pared 0 bases from V and 6 bases from J, leaving 18 bases between. The CDR3 has 17 residues. Germline V gives CDR1 SEHNR, CDR2 FQNEAQ (reference sequence).

There are a few counts of this clone. J is TRBJ2-5 and V is TRBV7-9; possibly TRBD1 or TRBD2 for D (5 bases each). The CDR3 is made up of 14 amino acids. V was cut by 3 bases and J by 5 bases, with 13 bases left in between. Germline-derived CDR1 and CDR2 are SEHNR and FQNEAQ (reference sequence). The CDR3 DNA is TGTGCCAGCAGCTTTCGGGGCAGGGCGGAGACCCAGTACTTC. It yields the protein CASSFRGRAETQYF.

CDR3 in DNA: TGCGCCAGCAGCCAAGAAACAGGGATCACCTACGAGCAGTACTTC. Its protein is CASSQETGITYEQYF. The chain employs TRBV4-3 and TRBJ2-7, with D perhaps matching TRBD1 (6 bases). The V end lost 0 bases, the J end lost 2 bases, and 11 bases lay between the germline ends. Germline-derived CDR1 and CDR2 are LGHNA and YSLEER. The CDR3 runs 15 residues.

Only a few counts were recorded for this clone. The chain carries TRBV7-9 and TRBJ2-3; D is ambiguous. Germline V CDR1 and CDR2: SEHNR, FQNEAQ (reference sequence). The CDR3 covers 14 residues. Trimming stripped 4 bases from V and 6 bases from J, with 14 bases between. CDR3 in DNA: TGTGCCAGCAGCTGGGGTGGAGCATCGGATACGCAGTATTTT. Its translation: CASSWGGASDTQYF.

This clone has more than one count but fewer than ten. The CDR3 region is CASSGSVEPQHF. For the CDR3, the DNA is TGTGCCAGCAGTGGGTCCGTGGAGCCCCAGCATTTT. V gene TRBV28 combines with J gene TRBJ1-5; D ambiguous. Trimming stripped 5 bases from V and 8 bases from J, with 10 bases between. CDR3 length: 12 residues. Germline CDR1 and CDR2: MDHEN and SYDVKM.

This clone was recorded a few times. The CDR3 protein is CASMGAETQYF. CDR3 DNA sequence: TGTGCCAGCATGGGGGCTGAGACCCAGTACTTC. The chain has TRBV2 and TRBJ2-5, with a weak D call TRBD1 (6 bases). Germline V gene sequence: CDR1 SNHLY, CDR2 FYNNEI. With 7 bases removed from V and 5 bases from J, the gap between germline ends came to 8 bases. This CDR3 is built from 11 residues.

This chain's CDR3 is CASSLPGTGREKLFF. For the CDR3, the DNA is TGTGCCAGCAGTCTACCCGGGACAGGGAGGGAAAAACTGTTTTTT. V is TRBV28 and J is TRBJ1-4; TRBD1 aligns across 9 bases. V was pared by 5 bases and J by 8 bases, with 9 bases of the junction left unmatched. CDR1 and CDR2 (germline): MDHEN, SYDVKM. The CDR3 sequence is 15 residues long.

This chain joins TRBV5-1 and TRBJ2-3; the match to TRBD2 covers 7 bases. J was trimmed by 5 bases and V by 0 bases; bases with no gene match: 6. The CDR3 sequence is 15 residues long. CDR1 and CDR2 (germline): SGHRS, YFSETQ. The CDR3 coding sequence is TGCGCCAGCAGCTTGGCCGCGGGGGAGAGAGATACGCAGTATTTT. Translation gives CASSLAAGERDTQYF.

This chain uses TRBV30 with TRBJ2-1; TRBD2 matches at 8 bases. The CDR3 is made up of 15 amino acids. Germline CDR1 reads GTSNPN; CDR2 reads SVGIG (reference sequence). With V trimmed by 0 bases and J by 5 bases, 6 bases remained unmatched. CDR3 coding DNA: TGTGCCTGGAGTGTACGGCTAGCGGGCCACAATGAGCAGTTCTTC. This sequence encodes CAWSVRLAGHNEQFF.

As regards this clone: The junction differs from germline at one of its ends, possibly a read error. The chain recombines TRBV6-5 with TRBJ2-7; 9 bases are shared with TRBD2. Germline V gives CDR1 MNHEY, CDR2 SVGAGI. This CDR3 region has 15 residues. CDR3 DNA sequence: TGTGCCAGCAGCTCCCGGACTAGCGAGAGCTACCAGCAGTACTTC. Protein product: CASSSRTSESYQQYF.

This clone was detected a few times. DNA for the CDR3: TGTGCCTGGGTGGGGACTAGCGGAGAGCAGTTCTTC. Translated, it gives CAWVGTSGEQFF. V and J are TRBV30 and TRBJ2-1; TRBD2 agrees at 11 bases. The CDR3 is 12 amino acids. The V gene's germline CDR1 is GTSNPN and CDR2 SVGIG (reference sequence). V gave up 5 bases and J gave up 10 bases; unmatched junction bases: 4.

This clone has only a few counts. This chain uses TRBV1 with TRBJ1-5. TRBV1 is deemed a pseudogene. CDR3 length: 14 residues. Here the CDR3 DNA reads TGCACCAGCAGGCAACAGGGAGACCATCAGCCCCAGCATTTT. Amino acids: CTSRQQGDHQPQHF.

The chain has TRBV6-1 and TRBJ2-1; TRBD2 matches at 9 bases. The J segment lost 9 bases and the V segment lost 0 bases, leaving 18 bases of the junction unmatched. The CDR3 is made up of 19 amino acids. The germline CDR1 and CDR2 sequences are MNHNS and SASEGT. The CDR3 sequence: CASSEALPGSAGGSGEQFF. The CDR3 nucleotides read TGTGCCAGCAGTGAAGCTCTCCCCGGATCAGCGGGAGGATCTGGTGAGCAGTTCTTC.

This clone turned up a few times. The V and J genes are TRBV21-1 and TRBJ1-1. TRBV21-1 is reported as a pseudogene. This CDR3 spans 14 amino acids. The CDR3 region has the DNA TGTGCCAGCAGCAAACTTGGGGATGGCACTGAAGCTTTCTTT. This sequence encodes CASSKLGDGTEAFF.

The chain links TRBV7-2 to TRBJ1-2, with a possible D match to TRBD1 (6 bases). Trimming shortened V by 5 bases and J by 2 bases, and 15 bases separated the two germline ends. The CDR3 consists of 15 residues. Germline CDR1 and CDR2: SGHTA and FQGNSA. The CDR3 here is CASSTGGTGNYGYTF. As DNA, the CDR3 is TGTGCCAGCAGCACTGGGGGAACAGGGAACTATGGCTACACCTTC.

The chain has TRBV4-3 and TRBJ2-1; 7 positions agree with TRBD2. Germline V gene sequence: CDR1 LGHNA, CDR2 YSLEER. Trimming cost V 1 base and J 9 bases; bases outside gene matches: 9. The CDR3 sequence is 15 residues long. The CDR3 nucleotides read TGCGCCAGCAGCCAAGCCCCCGGGGAGGGCGGTGAGCAGTTCTTC. It codes for CASSQAPGEGGEQFF.

There are a few counts of this clone. The chain links TRBV25-1 to TRBJ1-3; tentative D call: TRBD1 (5 bases). The V end was cut by 6 bases, the J end by 0 bases, with 12 bases between. The CDR3 is 15 residues long. CDR1 is MGHDK, CDR2 SYGVNS, per germline. CDR3 bases: TGTGCCAGCAGGGGGACGGACGGCTCTGGAAACACCATATATTTT. Amino acids: CASRGTDGSGNTIYF.